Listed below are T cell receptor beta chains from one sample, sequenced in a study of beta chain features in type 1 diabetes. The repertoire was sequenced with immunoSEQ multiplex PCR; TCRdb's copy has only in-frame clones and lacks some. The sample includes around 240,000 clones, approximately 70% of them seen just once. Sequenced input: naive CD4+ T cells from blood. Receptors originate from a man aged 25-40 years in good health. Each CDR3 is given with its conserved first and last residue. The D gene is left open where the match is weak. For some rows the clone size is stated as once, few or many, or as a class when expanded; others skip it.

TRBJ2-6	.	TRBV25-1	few	TGTGCCAGCAGTGAACAGGGCTCTGGGGCCAACGTCCTGACTTTC	CASSEQGSGANVLTF
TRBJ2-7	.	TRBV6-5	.	TGTGCCAGCAGACCAACACGGACCGGTAGACAGCAGTACTTC	CASRPTRTGRQQYF
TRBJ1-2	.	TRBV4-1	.	TGCGCCAGCAGCCACCCGGGACAACGAACTTCTGGCTACACCTTC	CASSHPGQRTSGYTF
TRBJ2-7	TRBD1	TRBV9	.	TGTGCCAGCAGCGCGGGACAGGGGATCTCCTACGAGCAGTACTTC	CASSAGQGISYEQYF
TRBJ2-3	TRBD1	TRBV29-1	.	TGCAGCGTTGAGTCCAGACAGGGGCGCGGAATGGATACGCAGTATTTT	CSVESRQGRGMDTQYF
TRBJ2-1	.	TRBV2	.	TGTGCCAGCAGTGTTCGGGGATCGAGTGAGCAGTTCTTC	CASSVRGSSEQFF
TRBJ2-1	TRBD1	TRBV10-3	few	TGTGCCATCAAAGATGACAGGGGGTACAATGAGCAGTTCTTC	CAIKDDRGYNEQFF
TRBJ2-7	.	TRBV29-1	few	TGCAGCGCCCGGGACTTCCTCTCCTACGAGCAGTACTTC	CSARDFLSYEQYF
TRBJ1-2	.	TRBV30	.	TGTGCCTGGAGTAGACAGGTGGAGAACTATGGCTACACCTTC	CAWSRQVENYGYTF
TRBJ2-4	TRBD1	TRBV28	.	TGTGCCAGCAGCCCGACAGGGTTCAACATTCAGTACTTC	CASSPTGFNIQYF
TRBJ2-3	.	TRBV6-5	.	TGTGCCAGCAGCCGACGACAGGGCACAGATACGCAGTATTTT	CASSRRQGTDTQYF
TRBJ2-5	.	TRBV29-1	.	TGCAGCGCCGTGGGCTACCAAGAGACCCAGTACTTC	CSAVGYQETQYF
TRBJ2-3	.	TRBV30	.	TGTGCCTGGAGTGTACCTCTCACAGATACGCAGTATTTT	CAWSVPLTDTQYF
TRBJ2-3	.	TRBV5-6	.	TGTGCCAGCAGCCCTGGGCTTAGCACAGATACGCAGTATTTT	CASSPGLSTDTQYF
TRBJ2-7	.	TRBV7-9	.	TGTGCCAGCAGCTTACGGGCCTCCTACGAGCAGTACTTC	CASSLRASYEQYF
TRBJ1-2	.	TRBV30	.	TGTGCCTGGAGTATGGACAACTATGGCTACACCTTC	CAWSMDNYGYTF
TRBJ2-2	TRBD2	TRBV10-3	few	TGTGCCATCACACCTAGCGGGAGGGACACCGGGGAGCTGTTTTTT	CAITPSGRDTGELFF
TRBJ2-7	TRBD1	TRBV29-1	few	TGCAGCGTTGAAGGGACAGGGAACGAGCAGTACTTC	CSVEGTGNEQYF
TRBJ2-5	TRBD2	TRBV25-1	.	TGTTCCAGCAGTAAGGGACTAGCCAACGCGATAGGAGAGACCCAGTACTTC	CSSSKGLANAIGETQYF
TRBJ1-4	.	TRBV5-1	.	TGCGCCAGCAGCCCGACGGGGGCTGCAACTAATGAAAAACTGTTTTTT	CASSPTGAATNEKLFF
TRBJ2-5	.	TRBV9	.	TGTGCCAGCAGCCCTACTCCCGGGGAGACCCAGTACTTC	CASSPTPGETQYF
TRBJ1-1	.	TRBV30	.	TGTGCCTGGAGTGTAAAGTTCTCGGGGTCTTTCTTT	CAWSVKFSGSFF
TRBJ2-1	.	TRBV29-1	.	TGCAGCGTTGATAGGGGCCGGAGTAATGAGCAGTTCTTC	CSVDRGRSNEQFF
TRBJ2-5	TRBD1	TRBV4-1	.	TGCGCCAGCAGCCACGGACAGGGCGAGGAGACCCAGTACTTC	CASSHGQGEETQYF
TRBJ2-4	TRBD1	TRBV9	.	TGTGCCAGCAGCGTTGGGACAGGGAGAAACATTCAGTACTTC	CASSVGTGRNIQYF
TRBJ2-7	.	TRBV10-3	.	TGTGCCATCGCGGACAGATCTTACGAGCAGTACTTC	CAIADRSYEQYF
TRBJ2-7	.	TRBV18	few	TGTGCCAGCTCATCGGGTCGAATCACCTACGAGCAGTACTTC	CASSSGRITYEQYF
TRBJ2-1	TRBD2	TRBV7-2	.	TGTGCCAGCAGCTTAAACAGCGGGAGGGTCGATGAGCAGTTCTTC	CASSLNSGRVDEQFF
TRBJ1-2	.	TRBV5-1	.	TGCGCCAGCAGCTTGGCCGGGTACTATGGCTACACCTTC	CASSLAGYYGYTF
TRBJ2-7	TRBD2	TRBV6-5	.	TGTGCCAGCAGACTGACTAGCGGGGCCTACGAGCAGTACTTC	CASRLTSGAYEQYF
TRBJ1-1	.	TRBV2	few	TGTGCCAGCAGTGTATCCAACACTGAAGCTTTCTTT	CASSVSNTEAFF
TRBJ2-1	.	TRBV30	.	TGTGCCTGGGACAGCAAAACCTACAATGAGCAGTTCTTC	CAWDSKTYNEQFF
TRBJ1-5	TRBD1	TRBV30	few	TGTGCCTGGAGCCAACGCCGGGACAGGGGACATCAGCCCCAGCATTTT	CAWSQRRDRGHQPQHF
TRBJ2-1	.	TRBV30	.	TGTGCCTGGAGTATAGGTGACAGCAGTTACAATGAGCAGTTCTTC	CAWSIGDSSYNEQFF
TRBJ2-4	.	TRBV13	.	TGTGCCAGCAGCTCAGTCAGGGATAGAAGAGCACTAGCCAAAAACATTCAGTACTTC	CASSSVRDRRALAKNIQYF
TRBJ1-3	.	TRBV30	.	TGTGCCTGGAGATCAGCAGGGGTTAGCTCTGGAAACACCATATATTTT	CAWRSAGVSSGNTIYF
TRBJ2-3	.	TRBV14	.	TGTGCCAGCAGCCAAGGTCTAGTGGTAGATACGCAGTATTTT	CASSQGLVVDTQYF
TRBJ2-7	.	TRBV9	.	TGTGCCAGCAGCGTAACGAAGACACGTATAGGTGCGTACTTC	CASSVTKTRIGAYF
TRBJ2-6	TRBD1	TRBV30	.	TGTGCCTGGACTTGGGGGACAGGAGCTTCTGGGGCCAACGTCCTGACTTTC	CAWTWGTGASGANVLTF
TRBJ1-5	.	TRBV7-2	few	TGTGCCAGCAGCTCAGGACAGATCAATCAGCCCCAGCATTTT	CASSSGQINQPQHF
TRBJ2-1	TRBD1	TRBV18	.	TGTGCCAGCTCACCAGCATCCACAGGGGCGTACAATGAGCAGTTCTTC	CASSPASTGAYNEQFF
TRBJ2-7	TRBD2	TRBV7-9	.	TGTGCCAGCAGCCCCGGACTAGCGGAGCACTACGAGCAGTACTTC	CASSPGLAEHYEQYF
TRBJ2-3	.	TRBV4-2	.	TGTGCCAGCAGCCAAGAAGAGGGAAGGAGAGGTGGTACGCAGTATTTT	CASSQEEGRRGGTQYF
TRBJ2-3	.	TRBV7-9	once	TGTGCCAGCACCCCTCGAGGGTTCACAGATACGCAGTATTTT	CASTPRGFTDTQYF
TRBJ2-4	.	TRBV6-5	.	TGTGCCAGCAGTTACGAAAACATTCAGTACTTC	CASSYENIQYF
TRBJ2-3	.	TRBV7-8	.	TGTGCCAGCAGCTTACTCACTAGCACAGATACGCAGTATTTT	CASSLLTSTDTQYF
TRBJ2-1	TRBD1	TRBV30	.	TGTGCCTGGACTCCCAGGGGGACAGGGGGCTATGAGCAGTTCTTC	CAWTPRGTGGYEQFF
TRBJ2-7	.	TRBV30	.	TGTGCCTGGAGTAGGTCGGGGCTTCACCTGGAGCAGTACTTC	CAWSRSGLHLEQYF
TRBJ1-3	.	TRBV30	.	TGTGCCGGGACGCTTAATCCTGGAAACACCATATATTTT	CAGTLNPGNTIYF
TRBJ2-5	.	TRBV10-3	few	TGTGCCATCAGTGTTGACCTGGGGGAGACCCAGTACTTC	CAISVDLGETQYF
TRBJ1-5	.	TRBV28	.	TGTGCCAGCAGTAGTTCTGAGGGAAGCAATCAGCCCCAGCATTTT	CASSSSEGSNQPQHF
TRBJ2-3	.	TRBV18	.	TGTGCCAGCTCACCACCATCCAGCCCAGATACGCAGTATTTT	CASSPPSSPDTQYF
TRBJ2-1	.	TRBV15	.	TGTGCCACCAGCAGAGATCGCTTACTGGGCGGTGAGCAGTTCTTC	CATSRDRLLGGEQFF
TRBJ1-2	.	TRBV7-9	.	TGTGCCAGCAGCTGGGGCTATGGCTACACCTTC	CASSWGYGYTF
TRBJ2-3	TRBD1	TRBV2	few	TGTGCCAGCACAAAGCTACGACAGGGCGCGCAGTATTTT	CASTKLRQGAQYF
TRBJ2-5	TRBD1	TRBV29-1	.	TGCAGCGCAGAAGGACAGGGCCTGGTGACCCAGTACTTC	CSAEGQGLVTQYF
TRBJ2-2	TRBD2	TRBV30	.	TGTGCCTGGAGTTTCAGAGGACTAGCGGGACCCACCGGGGAGCTGTTTTTT	CAWSFRGLAGPTGELFF
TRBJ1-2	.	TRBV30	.	TGTGCCTGGAGGAGCACGTTGAACTATGGCTACACCTTC	CAWRSTLNYGYTF
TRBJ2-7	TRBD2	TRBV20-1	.	TGCAGTGCCTTGGGACTAGATGAGCAGTACTTC	CSALGLDEQYF